This T cell receptor beta chain appears in the sequencing data of a study of cytomegalovirus exposure and HLA in healthy donors. The germline CDR1 and CDR2 sequences are SGHTA and FQGNSA. The V gene end was trimmed by 5 bases and the J gene end by 4 bases; junction bases not matched to a gene: 5. This CDR3 region has 15 residues. The primer mix had 60 Vbeta and 13 Jbeta primers. Per the study methods: Approximately 10 million shared chains were among some 80 million unique TCR beta chains counted in a later analysis. Here immunoSEQ multiplex PCR was the method, and the copy in TCRdb shows in-frame clones only, minus some. V and J calls and clone size follow that table, whereas D and trimming were derived from the DNA. Among roughly 120,000 clones listed, 73% were seen once.

This receptor was obtained from a man aged 35 to 55 in good health and CMV-seronegative. Sequencing input: PBMCs. The chain carries TRBV7-2 and TRBJ2-1; 10 bases are a match to TRBD1. As DNA, the CDR3 is TGTGCCAGCAGCCCGCGGACAGGGGGTTACAATGAGCAGTTCTTC. It specifies CASSPRTGGYNEQFF.